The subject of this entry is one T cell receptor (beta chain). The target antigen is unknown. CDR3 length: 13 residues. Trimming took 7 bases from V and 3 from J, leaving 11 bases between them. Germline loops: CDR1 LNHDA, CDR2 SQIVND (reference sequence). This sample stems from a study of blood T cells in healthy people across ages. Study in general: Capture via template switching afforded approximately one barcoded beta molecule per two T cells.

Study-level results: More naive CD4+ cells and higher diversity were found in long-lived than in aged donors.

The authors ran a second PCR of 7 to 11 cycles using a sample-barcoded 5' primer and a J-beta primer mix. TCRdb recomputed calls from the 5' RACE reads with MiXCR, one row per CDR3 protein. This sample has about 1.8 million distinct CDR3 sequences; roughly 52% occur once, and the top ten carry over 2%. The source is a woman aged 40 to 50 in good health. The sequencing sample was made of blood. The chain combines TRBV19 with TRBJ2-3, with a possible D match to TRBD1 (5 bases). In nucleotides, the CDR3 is TGTGCCAGTACCGAGACAGTAACAGATACGCAGTATTTT. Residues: CASTETVTDTQYF.